This entry describes one TCR beta chain. Its specificity is unknown. Cells were stimulated with overlapping HIV-1 Gag 15-mer peptides. CD4+ T cells upregulating both CD40 ligand and CD69 were sorted as responding cells. Plasma HIV-1 RNA stayed below 50 copies/mL for at least 4 years. Donors had CD4+ T cell counts above 400 cells/uL and were CMV-seropositive. The CDR3 contains 16 residues. The trim removed 1 base at V and 4 bases at J, leaving 9 bases unmatched. The V gene's germline CDR1 is SGHTA and CDR2 FQGTGA. The record originates from a study of persistence of HIV-infected CD4 T cells. Across the whole study: Donors had been on suppressive ART for a median of around eight years. Up to about 180 mL blood was drawn at multiple time points; two donors had single-time leukapheresis.

The immunoSEQ assay was version 4, run in survey mode. Sequenced by immunoSEQ multiplex PCR; TCRdb stores in-frame clones only, minus some. Of approximately 20,000 clones listed, 50% to 70% are singletons. This receptor was taken from an adult woman with HIV who was CMV-seropositive. This chain joins TRBV7-3 and TRBJ1-2; TRBD1 agrees at 7 bases. The starting material was CD4+ T cells sorted from PBMCs after approximately 19-hour stimulation, obtained from a patient who received antiretroviral therapy. CDR3 amino acids: CASSLRDRNPPYGYTF. CDR3 nucleotide sequence: TGTGCCAGCAGCTTAAGGGACAGAAACCCCCCCTATGGCTACACCTTC.